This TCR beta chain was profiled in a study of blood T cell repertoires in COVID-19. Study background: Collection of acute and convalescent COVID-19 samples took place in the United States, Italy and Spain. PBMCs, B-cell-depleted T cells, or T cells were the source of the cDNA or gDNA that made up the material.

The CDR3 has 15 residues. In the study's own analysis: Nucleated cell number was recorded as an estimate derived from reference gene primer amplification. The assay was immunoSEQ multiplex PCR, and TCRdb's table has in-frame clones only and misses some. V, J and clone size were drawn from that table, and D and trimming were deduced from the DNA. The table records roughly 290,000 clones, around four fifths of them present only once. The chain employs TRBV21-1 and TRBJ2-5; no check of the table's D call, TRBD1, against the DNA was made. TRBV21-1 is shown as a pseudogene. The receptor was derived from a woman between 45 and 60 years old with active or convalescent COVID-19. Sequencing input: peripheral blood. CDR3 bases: TGTGCCAGCAGCAACTACGACAGGAGGCGGGAGACCCAGTACTTC. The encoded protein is CASSNYDRRRETQYF.